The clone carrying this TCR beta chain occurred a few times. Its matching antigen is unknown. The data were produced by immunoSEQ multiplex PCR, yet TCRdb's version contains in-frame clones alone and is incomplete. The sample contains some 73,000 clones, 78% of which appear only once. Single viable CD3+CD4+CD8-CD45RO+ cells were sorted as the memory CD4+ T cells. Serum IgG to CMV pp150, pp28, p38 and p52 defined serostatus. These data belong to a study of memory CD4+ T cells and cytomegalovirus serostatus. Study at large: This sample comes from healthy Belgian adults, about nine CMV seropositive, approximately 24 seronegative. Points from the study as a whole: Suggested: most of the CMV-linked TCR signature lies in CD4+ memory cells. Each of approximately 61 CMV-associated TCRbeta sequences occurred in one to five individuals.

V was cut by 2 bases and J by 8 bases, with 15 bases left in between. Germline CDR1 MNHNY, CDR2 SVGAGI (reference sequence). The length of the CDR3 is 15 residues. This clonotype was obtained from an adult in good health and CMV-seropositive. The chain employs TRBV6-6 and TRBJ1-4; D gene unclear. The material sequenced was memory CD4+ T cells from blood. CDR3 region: CASSYHSGGIEKLFF. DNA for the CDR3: TGTGCCAGCAGTTACCACTCTGGTGGAATCGAAAAACTGTTTTTT.